This T cell receptor beta chain was identified in a study of CD8 T cells in ankylosing spondylitis. The authors made TCR beta libraries by quantitative 5'-RACE with molecular barcodes. TCRdb itself ran the 5' RACE reads through MiXCR, one entry per CDR3 protein. The data contain more than 650,000 distinct CDR3 sequences, about an eighth of them singletons. Regarding the study as a whole: Reportedly, significant enrichment of disease-linked clones occurred in matched ankylosing spondylitis synovial fluid. Several highly homologous variants made up a TCR beta motif that seemed to typify ankylosing spondylitis blood.

V was shortened by 1 base and J by 14 bases, with 17 bases between the two germline ends. Germline loops: CDR1 MNHEY, CDR2 SMNVEV (reference sequence). The CDR3 spans 13 residues. Details on this clonotype: Its target is unknown.

The sequence was collected from a male donor with ankylosing spondylitis. J is TRBJ1-2 and V is TRBV27; D is uncertain. Sequenced sample: blood, either unsorted or a sorted T cell fraction (not recorded which). In DNA, the CDR3 is TGTGCCAGCAGTTTATATACTACGGGGATAGAAACCTTC. Translation gives CASSLYTTGIETF.